This T cell receptor beta chain comes out of a study of early T cells in non-severe SARS-CoV-2 infection. The overall study: Unsorted whole blood bulk RNA was sequenced, with unpaired chains.

General observations from the study: VDJdb-based annotation leaned toward anti-spike CD8 responses and missed private and CD4 specificities.

This clonotype was observed at least ten times. The antigen remains unidentified. Individual cDNA molecules were tagged with unique molecular identifiers. TCRdb independently ran MiXCR on the 5' RACE reads; one entry per CDR3 protein. In the table there are around 53,000 distinct CDR3 sequences, over 7.5% of which are singletons. The ends were cut back, 4 bases at V and 1 base at J, with 20 bases in the middle. This CDR3 is 17 amino acids long. In germline, CDR1 is SQVTM, CDR2 ANQGSEA. Sequenced sample: whole blood. The chain joins TRBV29-1 to TRBJ2-1; a weak D match, TRBD1 (6 bases). This receptor was obtained from an adult who was a healthcare worker with PCR-confirmed SARS-CoV-2 infection or an uninfected control (not recorded which). CDR3 amino acids: CSVVGGQNLGSYNEQFF. The CDR3 DNA is TGCAGCGTTGTAGGCGGACAGAACCTTGGGTCCTACAATGAGCAGTTCTTC.